This T cell receptor (beta chain) stems from a study of CD8 T cells in ankylosing spondylitis. Study conclusions and caveats: The clones that were linked to disease were reported to be significantly enriched in matched synovial fluid samples from ankylosing spondylitis patients. Blood of patients with ankylosing spondylitis appeared to be characterized by a TCR beta motif of eight highly homologous variants.

V lost 4 bases, J lost 5 bases, and 8 bases lay in between. This CDR3 region has 11 residues. The germline V gene has CDR1 SQVTM and CDR2 ANQGSEA. In this sample, this clonotype turned up a few times. Its antigen is as yet unknown. Construction of TCR beta libraries was performed using quantitative 5'-RACE with molecular barcodes. TCRdb ran MiXCR on the 5' RACE reads and lists one entry per CDR3 protein. The profile shows 200,000 to 300,000 distinct CDR3 sequences, 20% to 30% of them singletons. The receptor was isolated from a male donor with ankylosing spondylitis or in good health (not recorded which). Sequencing input: blood, either unsorted or a sorted T cell fraction (not recorded which). The chain employs TRBV29-1 and TRBJ1-1, with D unresolved. The CDR3 nucleotides read TGCAGCGTTGTTTGGGGTACTGAAGCTTTCTTT. Its protein product is CSVVWGTEAFF.